This TCR beta chain was sequenced in a study of vaccination and CD4 T cells after COVID-19. About the research overall: A CEFX pool, an HIV-1 Nef pool, or else no peptide went into the control cultures. Study-level points and caveats: Spike mono-reactivity applied to 304 of 307 vaccine-specific clones detected in convalescent patients.

Cultured CD4+ T cell DNA was sequenced using the Oncomine TCR Beta short-read assay. CD4+ T cells were cultured, and genomic DNA was extracted from them. One entry per CDR3 protein results from TCRdb running MiXCR on the PCR reads. The table shows about 5,200 distinct CDR3 sequences, with 25% to 30% occurring only once. Notes on this clonotype: Its target is unknown.

Germline loops: CDR1 SGHTA, CDR2 FQGNSA. The CDR3 extends over 16 amino acids. V was clipped by 4 bases and J by 6 bases; unmatched bases: 4. Stated treatment: 10-day PBMC culture with coronavirus spike peptide pools or control peptides (ViraFEST assay). Cultures of PBMCs, some 2 million per well, were set up with around 9.7 IU/ml IL-2 and 8 to 10 ug/ml peptide pools. The input for sequencing was CD4+ T cells from blood, cultured in vitro, taken after SARS-CoV-2 vaccination. This receptor was identified in a human donor who had recovered from COVID-19. This chain uses TRBV7-2 with TRBJ2-2; 14 nucleotides align to TRBD2. Here the CDR3 DNA reads TGTGCCAGCAGCTCCCGACTAGCGGGAGGGCCCGGGGAGCTGTTTTTT. Encoded protein: CASSSRLAGGPGELFF.